A selection of T cell receptor beta chains follows, all from one sample in a study of persistence of HIV-infected CD4 T cells. Clones were sequenced by immunoSEQ multiplex PCR, and TCRdb holds only the in-frame ones, with some missing. In the table there are some 50,000 clones, 80% to 90% of which are singletons. The antigens these receptors bind are not known. The material sequenced was CD4+ T cells sorted from PBMCs after roughly 19-hour stimulation, taken from a patient who received antiretroviral therapy. The origin of the receptors is an adult woman with HIV who was CMV-seropositive. Each CDR3 is given with its conserved first and last residue. D genes are given only for firm matches.

j_call: TRBJ2-7
d_call: -
v_call: TRBV28
cdr3_aa: CASSPGQGEQYF

j_call: TRBJ1-1
d_call: -
v_call: TRBV29-1
cdr3_aa: CSVVGNMNTEAFF

j_call: TRBJ1-1
d_call: TRBD1
v_call: TRBV3-1/TRBV3-2
cdr3_aa: CASSNSGTGDTEAFF

j_call: TRBJ1-1
d_call: -
v_call: TRBV18
cdr3_aa: CASSPDRTNTEAFF

j_call: TRBJ2-7
d_call: -
v_call: TRBV5-8
cdr3_aa: CASWSPNEQYF

j_call: TRBJ1-6
d_call: -
v_call: TRBV5-4
cdr3_aa: CASSLDRFTSPLHF

j_call: TRBJ2-1
d_call: -
v_call: TRBV2
cdr3_aa: CASSAGQHDNEQFF

j_call: TRBJ2-1
d_call: -
v_call: TRBV28
cdr3_aa: CASSLRGTVTGYEQFF

j_call: TRBJ1-2
d_call: TRBD1
v_call: TRBV14
cdr3_aa: CASSPWTGPYGYTF

j_call: TRBJ1-4
d_call: -
v_call: TRBV28
cdr3_aa: CASSLRNRAFLEKLFF

j_call: TRBJ2-7
d_call: -
v_call: TRBV5-1
cdr3_aa: CASSLAQGLGEQYF

j_call: TRBJ2-3
d_call: -
v_call: TRBV6-2/TRBV6-3
cdr3_aa: CASSYSTGDTQYF

j_call: TRBJ1-5
d_call: -
v_call: TRBV28
cdr3_aa: CASSSTDSNQPQHF

j_call: TRBJ2-5
d_call: TRBD1
v_call: TRBV6-5
cdr3_aa: CASSFPTGGKETQYF

j_call: TRBJ2-1
d_call: -
v_call: TRBV7-8
cdr3_aa: CASSLGGSYNEQFF

j_call: TRBJ2-5
d_call: -
v_call: TRBV3-1/TRBV3-2
cdr3_aa: CASSQQGSARGETQYF

j_call: TRBJ1-2
d_call: -
v_call: TRBV6-5
cdr3_aa: CASSPRNREGKGYTF

j_call: TRBJ2-4
d_call: TRBD1
v_call: TRBV2
cdr3_aa: CASQGTGENIQYF

j_call: TRBJ1-1
d_call: TRBD1
v_call: TRBV18
cdr3_aa: CASSPDRVATEAFF

j_call: TRBJ2-7
d_call: -
v_call: TRBV7-8
cdr3_aa: CASSSRKGSEQYF

j_call: TRBJ1-2
d_call: TRBD1
v_call: TRBV6-5
cdr3_aa: CASSYSYRQGAGGYTF

j_call: TRBJ1-1
d_call: -
v_call: TRBV3-1/TRBV3-2
cdr3_aa: CASSQGSRGNTEAFF

j_call: TRBJ1-1
d_call: -
v_call: TRBV29-1
cdr3_aa: CSVEDGRGGPHTEAFF

j_call: TRBJ1-2
d_call: TRBD1
v_call: TRBV3-1/TRBV3-2
cdr3_aa: CASSRTGVGGYTF

j_call: TRBJ1-5
d_call: -
v_call: TRBV4-3
cdr3_aa: CASSQDRGSNQPQHF

j_call: TRBJ2-7
d_call: -
v_call: TRBV7-2
cdr3_aa: CASSLTGTKAYEQYF

j_call: TRBJ2-1
d_call: -
v_call: TRBV2
cdr3_aa: CASRDPLGNEQFF

j_call: TRBJ2-7
d_call: -
v_call: TRBV7-9
cdr3_aa: CASSPRGGSYEQYF

j_call: TRBJ2-6
d_call: -
v_call: TRBV7-3
cdr3_aa: CASSLTRAGANVLTF

j_call: TRBJ1-6
d_call: -
v_call: TRBV2
cdr3_aa: CASSEGRNSPLHF

j_call: TRBJ1-3
d_call: -
v_call: TRBV3-1/TRBV3-2
cdr3_aa: CASSQGSKTGNTIYF

j_call: TRBJ1-1
d_call: -
v_call: TRBV5-6
cdr3_aa: CASSLPQEAAEAFF

j_call: TRBJ1-6
d_call: -
v_call: TRBV11-2
cdr3_aa: CASSDVFGESSYNSPLHF

j_call: TRBJ2-7
d_call: -
v_call: TRBV3-1/TRBV3-2
cdr3_aa: CASSQDPVEAYEQYF

j_call: TRBJ1-2
d_call: -
v_call: TRBV18
cdr3_aa: CASSPEGPKNPYGYTF

j_call: TRBJ2-1
d_call: TRBD2
v_call: TRBV27
cdr3_aa: CASSPWREISNEQFF

j_call: TRBJ2-1
d_call: -
v_call: TRBV7-6
cdr3_aa: CASSFRTEYNEQFF

j_call: TRBJ1-1
d_call: -
v_call: TRBV12-3/TRBV12-4
cdr3_aa: CASSRENTEAFF

j_call: TRBJ1-1
d_call: TRBD1
v_call: TRBV7-3
cdr3_aa: CASSPTGGSTEAFF

j_call: TRBJ2-7
d_call: -
v_call: TRBV28
cdr3_aa: CASLGRDSYEQYF

j_call: TRBJ2-6
d_call: -
v_call: TRBV18
cdr3_aa: CASSPQTHRANVLTF

j_call: TRBJ2-3
d_call: TRBD2
v_call: TRBV2
cdr3_aa: CASSDQLAGGGDTQYF

j_call: TRBJ1-5
d_call: -
v_call: TRBV30
cdr3_aa: CAWSDRRLSNQPQHF

j_call: TRBJ2-2
d_call: TRBD1
v_call: TRBV19
cdr3_aa: CASSGQGTGELFF

j_call: TRBJ2-7
d_call: -
v_call: TRBV29-1
cdr3_aa: CSVEGGGTYEQYF

j_call: TRBJ1-1
d_call: -
v_call: TRBV15
cdr3_aa: CATSGGGLNTEAFF

j_call: TRBJ2-7
d_call: -
v_call: TRBV9
cdr3_aa: CASSVAGSGYEQYF

j_call: TRBJ2-7
d_call: -
v_call: TRBV3-1/TRBV3-2
cdr3_aa: CASTQGGSYEQYF

j_call: TRBJ1-2
d_call: -
v_call: TRBV7-9
cdr3_aa: CASSNRVDGYTF

j_call: TRBJ1-1
d_call: -
v_call: TRBV7-2
cdr3_aa: CASTPRNRRNTEAFF

j_call: TRBJ2-4
d_call: -
v_call: TRBV11-1
cdr3_aa: CASSEGWEAKNIQYF